This TCR beta chain was sequenced for a study of early T cells in non-severe SARS-CoV-2 infection (dated by TCRdb to the early 2020s). Looking at the study overall: Bulk RNA from unsorted whole blood was used for TCR sequencing, so alpha and beta chains could not be paired. The paper's findings and limits, for the study overall: VDJdb matching was skewed toward anti-spike CD8 responses, so virus-specific expansions were likely underestimated and private and CD4 specificities were missed.

The study was a case-control design nested within a healthcare worker cohort in London, UK, with weekly nasopharyngeal swab PCR tests and blood sampling. Healthcare workers were enrolled in the week of the UK lockdown, from 23 to 31 March 2020, and were followed every week for up to roughly 15 weeks. Sequences MGHRA (CDR1) and YSYEKL (CDR2) are obtained from the germline V gene. There are 13 amino acids in the CDR3, from cysteine to phenylalanine inclusive. Solely the CDR3 DNA is kept, with 39 bases framed from the first base. V drops 4 bases and J drops 5 bases, leaving 9 bases in between. Receptor libraries were prepared by 5' RACE. Data came from a NextSeq 500. In the TCR library protocol, unique molecular identifiers were attached to individual cDNA molecules to correct for PCR bias and sequencing error. Both TCR alpha and beta chains were sequenced, and tight co-correlation was observed between alpha and beta sequence abundances in each sample. In the authors' own workflow: Decombinator V4 was used to annotate the V gene, J gene and CDR3 of the TCR sequences. TCRs were defined as expanded if a significant change between any two time points was detected under a Poisson model with p below 0.0001. TCR abundances were normalised to the total number of TCRs sequenced per sample and were expressed as counts per million. TRAV1-2 paired with TRAJ12, TRAJ20 or TRAJ33 defined MAIT TCRs, while TRAV10 paired with TRAJ18 defined iNKT TCRs. A search of VDJdb, accessed on 1 November 2021, was run for TCRs annotated to CMV, EBV and SARS-CoV-2, with TCRs annotated for multiple antigens excluded. TCRdb reprocessed the public reads (quality trimming at Q25 with fastp, clone calling with MiXCR) and kept in-frame beta chains. One record per CDR3 amino acid sequence lists the most common genes and DNA. The V and J calls shown here were made by TCRdb, not taken from the authors' results. The sample contains some 35,000 distinct CDR3 sequences, around 6.5% of them found a single time. Under 30% of the sample is held by the ten biggest clonotypes.

This clonotype came up a few times. No cognate antigen has been identified for it. Base quality data are lacking; no much larger clone is found one base away. This TCR derives from an adult who was a healthcare worker with PCR-confirmed SARS-CoV-2 infection or an uninfected control (not recorded which). The sample consisted of whole blood, taken at baseline. The receptor chain draws on TRBV4-1 and TRBJ1-5; the D gene is unclear. The CDR3 has the sequence CASSLAEDQPQHF. The base sequence is TGCGCCAGCAGCCTCGCGGAGGATCAGCCCCAGCATTTT.